A selection of T cell receptor beta chains follows, all from one sample in a study of T cells expressing NK-cell markers. TCRdb derives one entry per CDR3 protein from the 5' RACE reads, leaving out DNA. The sample holds some 300,000 distinct CDR3 sequences. Sample: blood T cells: a sorted CD56 or NKG2C T cell subset, CD4+ or CD8+ T cells, or bulk PBMC T cells (not recorded which). These receptors came from a man between 18 and 35 years old in good health. CDR3s include the opening cysteine and the closing phenylalanine or tryptophan.

>TRBJ2-1|TRBV28
CASSIVGTSTNEQFF
>TRBJ2-7|TRBV4-2
CASSQDGGSDPYEQYF
>TRBJ1-1|TRBV3-1
CASGGAHTEAFF
>TRBJ1-5|TRBV12-3/TRBV12-4
CASSKGQGTINQPQHF
>TRBJ2-4|TRBV6-1
CASNGQVPIQYF
>TRBJ2-1|TRBV12-3/TRBV12-4
CASSLDPPAERFF
>TRBJ2-6|TRBV12-3/TRBV12-4
CASSLGGTLGSGANVLTF
>TRBJ1-3|TRBV10-3
CAIRGTGLRGNTIYF
>TRBJ1-5|TRBV20-1
CSASGQGRREQPQHF
>TRBJ1-1|TRBV29-1
CSVSRGSDTEAFF
>TRBJ1-5|TRBV10-3
CAISVGPGNQPQHF
>TRBJ2-5|TRBV3-1
CASSHGTGNQETQYF
>TRBJ2-7|TRBV7-8
CASSLTTESAKVTYEQYF
>TRBJ1-1|TRBV5-1
CASSQTGQGLNTEAFF
>TRBJ2-7|TRBV20-1
CSAPYNYEQYF
>TRBJ1-4|TRBV12-3/TRBV12-4
CASRIGQGGEKLFF
>TRBJ2-7|TRBV12-3/TRBV12-4
CASSKGTIGEQYF
>TRBJ2-1|TRBV5-1
CASSVNQALEQFF
>TRBJ2-2|TRBV7-4
CASSLGSVGHLNTGELFF
>TRBJ2-7|TRBV10-3
CAISETGGGSYEQYF
>TRBJ2-5|TRBV6-1
CASSEAGRETQYF
>TRBJ2-5|TRBV7-2
CASSLSRGGVKQETQYF
>TRBJ2-3|TRBV6-4
CASSKDSGNTDTQYF
>TRBJ2-6|TRBV5-4
CASSLSAGAIYSGANVLTF
>TRBJ2-1|TRBV20-1
CSATPTVSSYNEQFF
>TRBJ2-7|TRBV12-3/TRBV12-4
CASSLAVADYEQYF
>TRBJ1-6|TRBV2
CASSSGQVSPLHF
>TRBJ2-7|TRBV2
CASSPPPGQGGYEQYF
>TRBJ1-3|TRBV30
CAWSKGHPGNTIYF
>TRBJ1-1|TRBV20-1
CSARGDIKGANTEAFF
>TRBJ2-1|TRBV4-2
CASSQDQAGGYNEQFF
>TRBJ2-1|TRBV10-3
CAIKRTDYEQFF
>TRBJ2-5|TRBV27
CASSDQGRVRQETQYF
>TRBJ2-3|TRBV5-1
CASGGTGDRTDTQYF
>TRBJ2-7|TRBV20-1
CSARATHGRVTYEQYF
>TRBJ2-1|TRBV6-5
CASSYAGRGLAVYEQFF
>TRBJ1-5|TRBV10-3
CAISAVTGGNQPQHF
>TRBJ1-5|TRBV6-6
CASARLMNQPQHF
>TRBJ2-1|TRBV7-9
CASSLVVLHNEQFF
>TRBJ2-1|TRBV7-2
CASSFWREPYNEQFF
>TRBJ2-2|TRBV6-5
CASSSPRGRTGELFF
>TRBJ2-3|TRBV27
CASRVLGATDTQYF
>TRBJ2-4|TRBV12-3/TRBV12-4
CASSLGGSTVNIQYF
>TRBJ1-1|TRBV20-1
CSAGAPLPGQGRGTEAFF
>TRBJ2-3|TRBV12-3/TRBV12-4
CASRPGTSTDTQYF
>TRBJ2-3|TRBV10-2
CASRRGRAPTDTQYF
>TRBJ2-1|TRBV19
CASSQFGTSDIEQFF
>TRBJ2-5|TRBV6-1
CASRQRAGGQETQYF
>TRBJ2-2|TRBV7-9
CASSSTVAGSTTGELFF
>TRBJ1-1|TRBV12-3/TRBV12-4
CASSPDLTNTEAFF
>TRBJ1-1|TRBV12-5
CASGTDSYTEAFF
>TRBJ2-5|TRBV5-6
CASSLLGPIQETQYF
>TRBJ2-5|TRBV6-1
CASSGGTSQETQYF
>TRBJ2-7|TRBV24-1
CATSDPGTEANEQYF
>TRBJ2-7|TRBV27
CASSTYRGRAALIYEQYF